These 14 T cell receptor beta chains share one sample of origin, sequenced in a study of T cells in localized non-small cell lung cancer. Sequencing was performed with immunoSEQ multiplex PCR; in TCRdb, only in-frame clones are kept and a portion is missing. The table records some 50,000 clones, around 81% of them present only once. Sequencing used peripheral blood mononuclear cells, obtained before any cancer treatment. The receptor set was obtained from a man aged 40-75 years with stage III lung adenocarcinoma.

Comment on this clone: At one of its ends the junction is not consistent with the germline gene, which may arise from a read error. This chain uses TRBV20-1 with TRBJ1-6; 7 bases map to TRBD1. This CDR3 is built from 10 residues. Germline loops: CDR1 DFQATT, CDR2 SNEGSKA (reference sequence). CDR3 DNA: TGCAGTGCTAGCCGGGACAGTCCGGACTTT. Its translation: CSASRDSPDF.

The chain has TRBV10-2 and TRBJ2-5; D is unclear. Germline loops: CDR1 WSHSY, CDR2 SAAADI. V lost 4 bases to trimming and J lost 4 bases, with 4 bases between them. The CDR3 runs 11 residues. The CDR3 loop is CASSGSETQYF. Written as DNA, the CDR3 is TGCGCCAGCAGTGGTTCAGAGACCCAGTACTTC.

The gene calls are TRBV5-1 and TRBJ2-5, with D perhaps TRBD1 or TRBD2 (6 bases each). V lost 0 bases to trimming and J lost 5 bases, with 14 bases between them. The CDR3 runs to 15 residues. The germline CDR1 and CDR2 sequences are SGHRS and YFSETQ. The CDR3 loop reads CASSLDPGAVETQYF. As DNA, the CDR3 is TGCGCCAGCAGCTTGGATCCGGGGGCGGTTGAGACCCAGTACTTC.

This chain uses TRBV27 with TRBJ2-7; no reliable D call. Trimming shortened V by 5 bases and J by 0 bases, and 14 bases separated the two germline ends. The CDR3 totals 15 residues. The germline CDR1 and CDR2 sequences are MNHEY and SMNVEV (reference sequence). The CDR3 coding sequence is TGTGCCAGCAGTCCCGGCATCCACTCCTCCTACGAGCAGTACTTC. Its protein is CASSPGIHSSYEQYF.

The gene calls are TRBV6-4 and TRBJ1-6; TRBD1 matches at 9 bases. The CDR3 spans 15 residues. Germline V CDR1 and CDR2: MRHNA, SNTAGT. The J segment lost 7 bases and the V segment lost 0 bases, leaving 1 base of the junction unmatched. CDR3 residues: CASSDSTGGNSPLHF. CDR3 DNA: TGTGCCAGCAGTGACTCGACAGGGGGAAATTCACCCCTCCACTTT.

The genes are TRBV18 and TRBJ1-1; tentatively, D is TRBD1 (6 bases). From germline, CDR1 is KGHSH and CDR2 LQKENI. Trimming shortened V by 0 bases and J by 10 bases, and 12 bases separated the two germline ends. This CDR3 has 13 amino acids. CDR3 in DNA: TGTGCCAGCTCACCACCGGGGGGCCCTTCAGCTTTCTTT. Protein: CASSPPGGPSAFF.

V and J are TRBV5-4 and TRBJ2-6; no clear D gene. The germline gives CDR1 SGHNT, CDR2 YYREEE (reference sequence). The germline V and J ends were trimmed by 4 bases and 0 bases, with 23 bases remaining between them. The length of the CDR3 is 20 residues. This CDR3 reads CASSPSAGLSVSSGANVLTF. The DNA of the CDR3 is TGTGCCAGCAGCCCATCCGCCGGGCTATCCGTTAGCTCTGGGGCCAACGTCCTGACTTTC.

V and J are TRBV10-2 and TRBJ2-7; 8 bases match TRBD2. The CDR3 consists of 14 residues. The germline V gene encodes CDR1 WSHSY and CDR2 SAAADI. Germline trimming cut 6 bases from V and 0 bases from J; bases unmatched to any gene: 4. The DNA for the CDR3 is TGCGCCAGCAGGATTAGCGGGACCTCCTACGAGCAGTACTTC. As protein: CASRISGTSYEQYF.

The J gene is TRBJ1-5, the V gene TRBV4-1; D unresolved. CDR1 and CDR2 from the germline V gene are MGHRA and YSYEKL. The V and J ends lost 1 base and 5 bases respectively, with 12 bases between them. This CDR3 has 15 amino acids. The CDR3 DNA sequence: TGCGCCAGCAGCCAAGCTAGGACGCCCGATCAGCCCCAGCATTTT. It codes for CASSQARTPDQPQHF.

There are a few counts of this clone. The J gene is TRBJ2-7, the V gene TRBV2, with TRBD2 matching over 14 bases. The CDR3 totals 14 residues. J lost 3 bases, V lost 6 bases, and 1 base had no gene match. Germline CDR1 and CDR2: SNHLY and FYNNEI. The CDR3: CASRGTSGGYEQYF. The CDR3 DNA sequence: TGTGCCAGCAGAGGGACTAGCGGGGGCTACGAGCAGTACTTC.

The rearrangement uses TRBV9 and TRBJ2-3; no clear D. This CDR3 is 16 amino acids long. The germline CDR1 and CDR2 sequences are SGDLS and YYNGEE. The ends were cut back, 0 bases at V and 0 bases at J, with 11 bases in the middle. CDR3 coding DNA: TGTGCCAGCAGCGTAGAACTCGGGTCGAGCACAGATACGCAGTATTTT. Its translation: CASSVELGSSTDTQYF. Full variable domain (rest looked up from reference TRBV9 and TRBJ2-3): DSGVTQTPKHLITATGQRVTLRCSPRSGDLSVYWYQQSLDQGLQFLIQYYNGEERAKGNILERFSAQQFPDLHSELNLSSLELGDSALYFCASSVELGSSTDTQYFGPGTRLTVL.

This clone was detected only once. The CDR3: CASSESLRGQGLAKNIQYF. CDR3 sequence (DNA): TGCGCCAGCAGTGAGTCATTGAGGGGACAGGGCCTCGCCAAAAACATTCAGTACTTC. The chain employs TRBV10-2 and TRBJ2-4; 9 bases align to TRBD1. The CDR3 runs to 19 residues. J lost 1 base, V lost 0 bases, and 10 bases had no gene match. Germline V gene lookup returns CDR1 WSHSY and CDR2 SAAADI.

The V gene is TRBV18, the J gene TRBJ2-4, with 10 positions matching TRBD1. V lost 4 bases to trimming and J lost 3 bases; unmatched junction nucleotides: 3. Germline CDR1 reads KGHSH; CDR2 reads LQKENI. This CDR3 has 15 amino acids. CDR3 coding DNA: TGTGCCAGCTCACGGACAGGGGGAGGCAAAAACATTCAGTACTTC. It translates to CASSRTGGGKNIQYF.

The CDR3 sequence is CASDDRGQGNTEAFF. As DNA, the CDR3 is TGTGCCAGTGATGACAGGGGGCAGGGGAACACTGAAGCTTTCTTT. This rearrangement joins TRBV19 to TRBJ1-1; 10 nucleotides match TRBD1. The germline V gene encodes CDR1 LNHDA and CDR2 SQIVND (reference sequence). The CDR3 has 15 residues. V dropped 8 bases and J dropped 1; count of bases not matched to a gene: 7.